The rows below give T cell receptor beta chains drawn from one sample of a study of T cell responses to AZD1222 COVID-19 vaccine. Clones were read by immunoSEQ multiplex PCR, and TCRdb kept only the in-frame ones, dropping some. The repertoire holds some 140,000 clones, with roughly 93% as singletons. Sequenced here: peripheral blood, sampled on day 0 of AZD1222 vaccination. The receptors were gathered from an adult in good health. Each CDR3 is given with its conserved first and last residue. Fields, in order: J gene, D gene, clone size, V gene, CDR3 DNA, CDR3 protein. The D gene is left open where the match is weak. The size of a clone is reported for some rows only, either as once, few or many, or as a class for expanded clones.

J gene: TRBJ1-5
D gene: TRBD1
clone size: NA
V gene: TRBV7-9
CDR3 DNA: TGTGCCAGCAGCTCTACCCGGACAGGGGGTAATCAGCCCCAGCATTTT
CDR3 protein: CASSSTRTGGNQPQHF

J gene: TRBJ2-3
D gene: TRBD2
clone size: NA
V gene: TRBV5-1
CDR3 DNA: TGCGCCAGCAGACTAGCGGGAGGGATAGATACGCAGTATTTT
CDR3 protein: CASRLAGGIDTQYF

J gene: TRBJ1-4
D gene: TRBD1
clone size: once
V gene: TRBV19
CDR3 DNA: TGTGCCAGTAGTAGGGACAGAGCAACTAATGAAAAACTGTTTTTT
CDR3 protein: CASSRDRATNEKLFF

J gene: TRBJ2-7
D gene: TRBD2
clone size: NA
V gene: TRBV7-3
CDR3 DNA: TGTGCCAGCAGCATGGGGACTAGCGCCTCCTACGAGCAGTACTTC
CDR3 protein: CASSMGTSASYEQYF

J gene: TRBJ1-1
D gene: NA
clone size: NA
V gene: TRBV6-2/TRBV6-3
CDR3 DNA: TGTGCCAGCAGTACGGGGTACACTGAAGCTTTCTTT
CDR3 protein: CASSTGYTEAFF

J gene: TRBJ1-1
D gene: TRBD1
clone size: NA
V gene: TRBV28
CDR3 DNA: TGTGCCAGCAGTCAGGGACAGAGGAACACTGAAGCTTTCTTT
CDR3 protein: CASSQGQRNTEAFF

J gene: TRBJ1-2
D gene: TRBD1
clone size: few
V gene: TRBV27
CDR3 DNA: TGTGCCAGCAGTCAGAACAGGGGAGAAGGCCGGGGCTACACCTTC
CDR3 protein: CASSQNRGEGRGYTF

J gene: TRBJ1-1
D gene: NA
clone size: once
V gene: TRBV6-6
CDR3 DNA: TGTGCCAGCAGTTTTCAGGGATCCACTGAAGCTTTCTTT
CDR3 protein: CASSFQGSTEAFF

J gene: TRBJ2-3
D gene: TRBD1
clone size: NA
V gene: TRBV18
CDR3 DNA: TGTGCCAGCTCTCGAAGGGACAGGGGTAGCACAGATACGCAGTATTTT
CDR3 protein: CASSRRDRGSTDTQYF

J gene: TRBJ2-5
D gene: NA
clone size: NA
V gene: TRBV4-2
CDR3 DNA: TGTGCCAGCAGCCAAGATGGAAGAAAGGAGACCCAGTACTTC
CDR3 protein: CASSQDGRKETQYF

J gene: TRBJ1-1
D gene: NA
clone size: NA
V gene: TRBV19
CDR3 DNA: TGTGCCAGTCGGGGTCGCACAGGCGTGGGTTTCTTT
CDR3 protein: CASRGRTGVGFF

J gene: TRBJ1-5
D gene: TRBD1
clone size: once
V gene: TRBV7-9
CDR3 DNA: TGTGCCAGCAGCACACAGGGACAGCCCAATCAGCCCCAGCATTTT
CDR3 protein: CASSTQGQPNQPQHF

J gene: TRBJ2-1
D gene: NA
clone size: NA
V gene: TRBV6-1
CDR3 DNA: TGTGCCAGCAGTGAAAGTCTAGCGAACAATGAGCAGTTCTTC
CDR3 protein: CASSESLANNEQFF

J gene: TRBJ2-1
D gene: TRBD2
clone size: NA
V gene: TRBV24-1
CDR3 DNA: TGTGCCACCGGGGAGGCTAGCGGGAAGATACGCCTCTCCTACAATGAGCAGTTCTTC
CDR3 protein: CATGEASGKIRLSYNEQFF

J gene: TRBJ1-6
D gene: NA
clone size: NA
V gene: TRBV28
CDR3 DNA: TGTGCCAGCAGTCCCCTGGCCCGTTATTCACCCCTCCACTTT
CDR3 protein: CASSPLARYSPLHF

J gene: TRBJ2-7
D gene: NA
clone size: NA
V gene: TRBV5-6
CDR3 DNA: TGTGCCAGCAGCTTGGGGGCAGGGCCCTACGAGCAGTACTTC
CDR3 protein: CASSLGAGPYEQYF

J gene: TRBJ1-4
D gene: NA
clone size: NA
V gene: TRBV20-1
CDR3 DNA: TGCAGTGCCGAGGCTCGGGAAAAACTGTTTTTT
CDR3 protein: CSAEAREKLFF

J gene: TRBJ1-5
D gene: NA
clone size: NA
V gene: TRBV30
CDR3 DNA: TGTGCCTGGAGTCACAGGAGCAATCAGCCCCAGCATTTT
CDR3 protein: CAWSHRSNQPQHF

J gene: TRBJ1-5
D gene: NA
clone size: NA
V gene: TRBV7-2
CDR3 DNA: TGTGCCAGCAGTCCCCGGAGGGCAGGGACGGGGAGCAATCAGCCCCAGCATTTT
CDR3 protein: CASSPRRAGTGSNQPQHF

J gene: TRBJ1-1
D gene: TRBD1
clone size: NA
V gene: TRBV2
CDR3 DNA: TGTGCCAGCGAAGCAGGGGGAGCTTTCTTT
CDR3 protein: CASEAGGAFF

J gene: TRBJ1-5
D gene: NA
clone size: once
V gene: TRBV13
CDR3 DNA: TGTGCCAGCAGCCTAGGATTGGGGAATCAGCCCCAGCATTTT
CDR3 protein: CASSLGLGNQPQHF

J gene: TRBJ2-7
D gene: TRBD2
clone size: NA
V gene: TRBV15
CDR3 DNA: TGTGCCACCAGCAGAGATGGGAGTTCCGGGACTAGCCCCTACGAGCAGTACTTC
CDR3 protein: CATSRDGSSGTSPYEQYF

J gene: TRBJ1-5
D gene: TRBD1
clone size: NA
V gene: TRBV6-5
CDR3 DNA: TGTGCCAGCAGCTGGGACAGAAATCAGCCCCAGCATTTT
CDR3 protein: CASSWDRNQPQHF

J gene: TRBJ2-3
D gene: NA
clone size: NA
V gene: TRBV28
CDR3 DNA: TGTGCCAGCAGTTCCATGCTAGCGAGCACAGATACGCAGTATTTT
CDR3 protein: CASSSMLASTDTQYF

J gene: TRBJ2-3
D gene: TRBD2
clone size: NA
V gene: TRBV5-8
CDR3 DNA: TGTGCCAGCAGCGAGGGACTAGCGGGGTCAGATACGCAGTATTTT
CDR3 protein: CASSEGLAGSDTQYF

J gene: TRBJ2-7
D gene: TRBD1
clone size: NA
V gene: TRBV5-4
CDR3 DNA: TGTGCCAGCAGCCCTGGACAGGGAGACGAGCAGTACTTC
CDR3 protein: CASSPGQGDEQYF

J gene: TRBJ1-1
D gene: NA
clone size: NA
V gene: TRBV6-5
CDR3 DNA: TGTGCCAGCGGAGAGAACACTGAAGCTTTCTTT
CDR3 protein: CASGENTEAFF

J gene: TRBJ1-6
D gene: NA
clone size: NA
V gene: TRBV5-6
CDR3 DNA: TGTGCCAGCAGCTTGAAACAGGGTGGTTCACCCCTCCACTTT
CDR3 protein: CASSLKQGGSPLHF

J gene: TRBJ1-6
D gene: NA
clone size: once
V gene: TRBV2
CDR3 DNA: TGTGCCAGCATCCGAGCAATTTCGGCGTCACCCCTCCACTTT
CDR3 protein: CASIRAISASPLHF

J gene: TRBJ2-7
D gene: NA
clone size: NA
V gene: TRBV6-2/TRBV6-3
CDR3 DNA: TGTGCCAGCAGTTACCTGGTACACGAGCAGTACTTC
CDR3 protein: CASSYLVHEQYF

J gene: TRBJ1-6
D gene: NA
clone size: NA
V gene: TRBV28
CDR3 DNA: TGTGCCAGCAGCCAGGGGCGATCACCCCTCCACTTT
CDR3 protein: CASSQGRSPLHF

J gene: TRBJ1-3
D gene: NA
clone size: NA
V gene: TRBV27
CDR3 DNA: TGTGCCAGCAGTTTAGTAGGGGGATCCTCTGGAAACACCATATATTTT
CDR3 protein: CASSLVGGSSGNTIYF

J gene: TRBJ2-5
D gene: TRBD1
clone size: NA
V gene: TRBV27
CDR3 DNA: TGTGCCAGCAGTATCAAGACAGGGACCACGGAGACCCAGTACTTC
CDR3 protein: CASSIKTGTTETQYF